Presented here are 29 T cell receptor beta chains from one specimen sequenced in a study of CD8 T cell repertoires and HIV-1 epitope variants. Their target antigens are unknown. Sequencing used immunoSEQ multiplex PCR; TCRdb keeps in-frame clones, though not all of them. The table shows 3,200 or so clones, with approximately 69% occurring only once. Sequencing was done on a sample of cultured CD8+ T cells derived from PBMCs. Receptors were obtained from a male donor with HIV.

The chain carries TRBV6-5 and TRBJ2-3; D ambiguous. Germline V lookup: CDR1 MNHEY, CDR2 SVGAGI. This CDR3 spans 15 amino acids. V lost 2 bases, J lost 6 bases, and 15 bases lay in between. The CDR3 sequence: CASSYRRQLGDTQYF. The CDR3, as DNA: TGTGCCAGCAGTTACCGTCGTCAGTTGGGGGATACGCAGTATTTT.

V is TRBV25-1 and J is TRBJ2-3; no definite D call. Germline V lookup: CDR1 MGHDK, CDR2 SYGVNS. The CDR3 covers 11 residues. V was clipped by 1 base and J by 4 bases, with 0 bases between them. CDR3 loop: CASSESDTQYF. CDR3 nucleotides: TGTGCCAGCAGTGAATCAGATACGCAGTATTTT.

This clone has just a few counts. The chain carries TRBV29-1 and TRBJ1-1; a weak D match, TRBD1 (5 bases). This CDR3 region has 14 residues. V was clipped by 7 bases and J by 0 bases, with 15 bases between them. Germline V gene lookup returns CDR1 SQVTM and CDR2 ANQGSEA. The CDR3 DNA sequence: TGCAGCGCATCCCTGACAGATATGAACACTGAAGCTTTCTTT. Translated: CSASLTDMNTEAFF. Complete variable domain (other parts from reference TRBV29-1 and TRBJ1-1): SAVISQKPSRDICQRGTSLTIQCQVDSQVTMMFWYRQQPGQSLTLIATANQGSEATYESGFVIDKFPISRPNLTFSTLTVSNMSPEDSSIYLCSASLTDMNTEAFFGQGTRLTVV.

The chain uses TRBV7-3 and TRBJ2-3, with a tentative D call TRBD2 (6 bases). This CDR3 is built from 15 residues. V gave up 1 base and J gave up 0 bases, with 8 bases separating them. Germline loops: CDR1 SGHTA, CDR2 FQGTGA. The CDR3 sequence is CASSLIAESTDTQYF. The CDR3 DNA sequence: TGTGCCAGCAGCTTAATAGCGGAGAGCACAGATACGCAGTATTTT.

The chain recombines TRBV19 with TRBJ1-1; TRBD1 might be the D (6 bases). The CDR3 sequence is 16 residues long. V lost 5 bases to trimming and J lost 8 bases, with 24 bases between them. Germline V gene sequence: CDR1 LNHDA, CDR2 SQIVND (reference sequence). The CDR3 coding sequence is TGTGCCAGTAGTTTTGCCGGTACAGGGCGGCTCGAAGAAGCTTTCTTT. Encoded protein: CASSFAGTGRLEEAFF.

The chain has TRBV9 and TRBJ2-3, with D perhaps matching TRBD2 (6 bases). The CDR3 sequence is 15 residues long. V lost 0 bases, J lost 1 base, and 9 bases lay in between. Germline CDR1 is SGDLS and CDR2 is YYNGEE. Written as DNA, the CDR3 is TGTGCCAGCAGCGTAGAGTGGGGGGGCACAGATACGCAGTATTTT. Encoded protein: CASSVEWGGTDTQYF.

The CDR3 DNA reads as TGTGCCAGCAGCACTACAGGGTCTGGAAACACCATATATTTT. Its protein product is CASSTTGSGNTIYF. The chain links TRBV11-2 to TRBJ1-3, with a weak D call TRBD1 (6 bases). Trimming took off 5 bases at V and 1 base at J, with 9 bases between the two ends. Germline V gene data show CDR1 as SGHAT and CDR2 as FQNNGV. The CDR3 spans 14 residues.

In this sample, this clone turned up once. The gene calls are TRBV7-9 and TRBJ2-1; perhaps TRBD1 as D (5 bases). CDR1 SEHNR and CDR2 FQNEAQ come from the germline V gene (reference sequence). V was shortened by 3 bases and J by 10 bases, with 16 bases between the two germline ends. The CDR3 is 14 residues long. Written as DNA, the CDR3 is TGTGCCAGCAGCTTGGGTGTAGGGGCTCGAGAGCAGTTCTTC. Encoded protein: CASSLGVGAREQFF.

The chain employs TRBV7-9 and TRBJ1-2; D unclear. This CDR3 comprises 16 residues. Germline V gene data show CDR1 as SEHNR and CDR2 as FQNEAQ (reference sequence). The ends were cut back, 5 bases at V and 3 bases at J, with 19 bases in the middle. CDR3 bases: TGTGCCAGCAGCCCCCCCGGTGTAGGATCTGACTATGGCTACACCTTC. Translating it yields CASSPPGVGSDYGYTF.

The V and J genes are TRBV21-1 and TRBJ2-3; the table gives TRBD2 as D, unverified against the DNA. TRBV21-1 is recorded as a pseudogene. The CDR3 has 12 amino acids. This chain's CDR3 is CASIPSTDTQYF. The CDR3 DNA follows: TGTGCCAGCATCCCTAGCACAGATACGCAGTATTTT.

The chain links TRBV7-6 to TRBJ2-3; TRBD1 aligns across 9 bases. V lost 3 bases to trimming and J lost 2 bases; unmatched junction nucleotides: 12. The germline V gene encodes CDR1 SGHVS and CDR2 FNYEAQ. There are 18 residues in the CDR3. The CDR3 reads CASSFSRGTGTLTDTQYF. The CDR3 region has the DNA TGTGCCAGCAGCTTCTCGAGAGGGACAGGGACCCTCACAGATACGCAGTATTTT.

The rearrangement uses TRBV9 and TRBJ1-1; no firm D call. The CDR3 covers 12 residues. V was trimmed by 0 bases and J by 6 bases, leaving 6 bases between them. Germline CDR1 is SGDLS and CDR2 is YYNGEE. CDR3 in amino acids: CASSVVESEAFF. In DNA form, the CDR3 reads TGTGCCAGCAGCGTAGTTGAGTCTGAAGCTTTCTTT.

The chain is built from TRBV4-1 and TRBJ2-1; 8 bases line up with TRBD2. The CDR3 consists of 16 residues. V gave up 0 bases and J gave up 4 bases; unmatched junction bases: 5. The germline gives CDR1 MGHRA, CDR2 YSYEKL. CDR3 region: CASSQDQREGYNEQFF. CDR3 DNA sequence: TGCGCCAGCAGCCAAGATCAACGGGAGGGTTACAATGAGCAGTTCTTC.

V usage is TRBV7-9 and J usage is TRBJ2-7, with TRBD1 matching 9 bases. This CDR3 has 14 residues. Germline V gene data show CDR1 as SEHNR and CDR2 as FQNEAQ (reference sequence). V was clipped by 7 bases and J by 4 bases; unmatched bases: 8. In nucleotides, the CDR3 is TGTGCCAGCAACCCGGGACAGGGACCTTACGAGCAGTACTTC. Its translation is CASNPGQGPYEQYF.

As DNA, the CDR3 is TGTGCCAGCAGCTTCTCCCAGGGCTCAACGAACACCGGGGAGCTGTTTTTT. Its protein is CASSFSQGSTNTGELFF. The chain links TRBV13 to TRBJ2-2, with D possibly being TRBD1 (5 bases). This CDR3 has 17 amino acids. V gave up 3 bases and J gave up 0 bases, with 14 bases separating them. Germline CDR1 PRHDT, CDR2 FYEKMQ (reference sequence).

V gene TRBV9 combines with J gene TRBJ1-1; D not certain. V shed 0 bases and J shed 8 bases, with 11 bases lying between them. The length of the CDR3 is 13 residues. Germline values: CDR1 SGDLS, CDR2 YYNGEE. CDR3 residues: CASSVGVDAEAFF. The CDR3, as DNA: TGTGCCAGCAGCGTAGGAGTGGACGCCGAAGCTTTCTTT.

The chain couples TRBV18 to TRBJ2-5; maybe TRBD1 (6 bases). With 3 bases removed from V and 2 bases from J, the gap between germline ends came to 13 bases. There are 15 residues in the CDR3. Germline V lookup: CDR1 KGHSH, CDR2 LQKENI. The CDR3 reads CASSPRDTPQETQYF. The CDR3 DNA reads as TGTGCCAGCTCACCCCGGGACACCCCTCAAGAGACCCAGTACTTC.

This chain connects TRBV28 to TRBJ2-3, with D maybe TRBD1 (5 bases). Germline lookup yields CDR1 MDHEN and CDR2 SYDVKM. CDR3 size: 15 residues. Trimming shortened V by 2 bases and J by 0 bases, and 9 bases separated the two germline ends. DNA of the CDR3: TGTGCCAGCAGTTTAATGTCAGGGAGCACAGATACGCAGTATTTT. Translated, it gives CASSLMSGSTDTQYF.

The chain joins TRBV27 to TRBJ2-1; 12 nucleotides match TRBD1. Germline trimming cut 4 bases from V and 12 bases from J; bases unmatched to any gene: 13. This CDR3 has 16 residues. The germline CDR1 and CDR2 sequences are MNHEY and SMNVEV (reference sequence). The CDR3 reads CASSSPGTGGPTGQFF. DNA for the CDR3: TGTGCCAGCAGTTCCCCCGGGACAGGGGGCCCTACGGGGCAGTTCTTC.

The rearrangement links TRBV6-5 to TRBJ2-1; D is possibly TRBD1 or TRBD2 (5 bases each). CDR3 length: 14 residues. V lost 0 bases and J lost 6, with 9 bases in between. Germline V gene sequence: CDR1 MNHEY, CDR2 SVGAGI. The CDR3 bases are TGTGCCAGCAGTTACTCGGGGGATAGCAATGAGCAGTTCTTC. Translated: CASSYSGDSNEQFF.

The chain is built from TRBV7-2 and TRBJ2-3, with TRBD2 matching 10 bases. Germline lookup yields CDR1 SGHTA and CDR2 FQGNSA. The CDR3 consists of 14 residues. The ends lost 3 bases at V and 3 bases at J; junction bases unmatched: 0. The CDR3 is CASSFSGGTDTQYF. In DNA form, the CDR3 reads TGTGCCAGCAGCTTTAGCGGGGGGACAGATACGCAGTATTTT.

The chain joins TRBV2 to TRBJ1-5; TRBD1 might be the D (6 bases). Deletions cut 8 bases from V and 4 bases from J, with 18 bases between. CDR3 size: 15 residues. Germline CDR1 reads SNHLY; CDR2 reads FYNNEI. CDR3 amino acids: CASDEGVTLNQPQHF. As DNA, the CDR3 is TGTGCCAGCGATGAGGGGGTCACCCTAAATCAGCCCCAGCATTTT.

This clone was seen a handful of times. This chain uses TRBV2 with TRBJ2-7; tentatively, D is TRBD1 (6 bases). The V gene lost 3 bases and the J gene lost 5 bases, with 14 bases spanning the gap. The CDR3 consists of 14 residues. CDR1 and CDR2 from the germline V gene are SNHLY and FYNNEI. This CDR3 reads CASSDYGQRDEQYF. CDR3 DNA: TGTGCCAGCAGTGACTACGGACAGCGCGACGAGCAGTACTTC.

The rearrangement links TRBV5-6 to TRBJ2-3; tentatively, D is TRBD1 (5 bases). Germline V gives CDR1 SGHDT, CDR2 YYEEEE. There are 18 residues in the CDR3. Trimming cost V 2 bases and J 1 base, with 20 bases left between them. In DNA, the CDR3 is TGTGCCAGCAGCTTCCAGGGTGAGAACCTAGGGGGCACAGATACGCAGTATTTT. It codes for CASSFQGENLGGTDTQYF.

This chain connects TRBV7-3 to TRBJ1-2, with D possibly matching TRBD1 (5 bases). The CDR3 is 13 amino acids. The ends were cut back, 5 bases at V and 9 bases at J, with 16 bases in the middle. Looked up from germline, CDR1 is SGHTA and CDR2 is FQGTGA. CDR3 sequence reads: CASSPGTDWSYTF. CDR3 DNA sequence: TGTGCCAGCAGCCCAGGGACGGACTGGAGCTACACCTTC.

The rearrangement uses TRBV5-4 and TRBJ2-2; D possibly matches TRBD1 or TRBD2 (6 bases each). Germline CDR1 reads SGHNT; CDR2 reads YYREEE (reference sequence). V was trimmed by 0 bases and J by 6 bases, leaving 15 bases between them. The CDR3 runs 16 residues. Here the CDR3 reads CASSLVVGGSPGELFF. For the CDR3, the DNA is TGTGCCAGCAGCTTGGTAGTGGGGGGCTCCCCCGGGGAGCTGTTTTTT. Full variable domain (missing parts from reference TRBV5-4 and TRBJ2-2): ETGVTQSPTHLIKTRGQQVTLRCSSQSGHNTVSWYQQALGQGPQFIFQYYREEENGRGNFPPRFSGLQFPNYSSELNVNALELDDSALYLCASSLVVGGSPGELFFGEGSRLTVL.

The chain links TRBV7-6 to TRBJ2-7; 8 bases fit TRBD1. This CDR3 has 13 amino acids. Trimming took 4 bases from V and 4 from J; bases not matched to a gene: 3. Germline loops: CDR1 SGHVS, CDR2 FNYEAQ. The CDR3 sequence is CASSWDRRYEQYF. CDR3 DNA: TGTGCCAGCAGCTGGGACAGGAGATACGAGCAGTACTTC.

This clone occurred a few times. In DNA, the CDR3 is TGTGCCAGCAGTTTAGAGACCGGGGAGCTGTTTTTT. Residues: CASSLETGELFF. The rearrangement links TRBV28 to TRBJ2-2; the D is unclear. CDR1 and CDR2 (germline): MDHEN, SYDVKM. The length of the CDR3 is 12 residues. V lost 2 bases to trimming and J lost 5 bases, with 3 bases between them.

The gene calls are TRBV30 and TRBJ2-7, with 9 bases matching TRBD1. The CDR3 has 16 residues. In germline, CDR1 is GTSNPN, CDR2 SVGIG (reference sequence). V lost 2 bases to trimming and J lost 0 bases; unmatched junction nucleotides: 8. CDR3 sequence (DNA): TGTGCCTGGAGTCCCGGACAGGGGCCGACCTCCTACGAGCAGTACTTC. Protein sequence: CAWSPGQGPTSYEQYF. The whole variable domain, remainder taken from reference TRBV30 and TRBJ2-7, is SQTIHQWPATLVQPVGSPLSLECTVEGTSNPNLYWYRQAAGRGLQLLFYSVGIGQISSEVPQNLSASRPQDRQFILSSKKLLLSDSGFYLCAWSPGQGPTSYEQYFGPGTRLTVT.